These 22 T cell receptor beta chains were all obtained from the same sample, sequenced in a study of blood T cell repertoires in COVID-19. The assay was immunoSEQ multiplex PCR, and TCRdb's table has in-frame clones only and misses some. The table lists roughly 250,000 clones, about four fifths of them singletons. The sample consisted of peripheral blood. Every receptor here comes from a man aged 40-49 years with active or convalescent COVID-19.

V gene TRBV7-2 combines with J gene TRBJ2-5, with D unresolved. This CDR3 is 14 amino acids long. Germline lookup yields CDR1 SGHTA and CDR2 FQGNSA. Deletions cut 5 bases from V and 1 base from J, with 11 bases between. CDR3 in DNA: TGTGCCAGCAGCCCCCGGTCCTCCCAAGAGACCCAGTACTTC. Amino acid sequence: CASSPRSSQETQYF.

This clone was counted only a few times. The chain combines TRBV4-1 with TRBJ2-7, with D perhaps TRBD2 (5 bases). V was cut by 0 bases and J by 1 base, with 13 bases left in between. CDR1 is MGHRA and CDR2 is YSYEKL in the germline V gene. The CDR3 is 16 amino acids. This CDR3 is CASSQDLGDISYEQYF. In nucleotides, the CDR3 is TGCGCCAGCAGCCAAGATTTGGGAGACATATCCTACGAGCAGTACTTC.

The V call is TRBV9, the J call TRBJ2-1, with D perhaps matching TRBD2 (7 bases). Germline V gene lookup returns CDR1 SGDLS and CDR2 YYNGEE. Between the trimmed V and J ends, which lost 0 bases and 9 bases, there was a span of 13 bases. There are 14 residues in the CDR3. CDR3 sequence: CASSVGRGQGEQFF. CDR3 nucleotide sequence: TGTGCCAGCAGCGTAGGGCGGGGGCAGGGTGAGCAGTTCTTC.

The V and J genes are TRBV29-1 and TRBJ2-4; maybe TRBD1 (6 bases). The CDR3 contains 14 residues. V was cut by 0 bases and J by 3 bases, with 9 bases left in between. The germline CDR1 and CDR2 sequences are SQVTM and ANQGSEA. The CDR3 reads CSVEEGDNKNIQYF. CDR3 DNA: TGCAGCGTTGAAGAAGGGGACAACAAAAACATTCAGTACTTC.

The chain links TRBV5-6 to TRBJ1-1; D remains ambiguous. The V end lost 3 bases, the J end lost 5 bases, and 26 bases lay between the germline ends. CDR1 and CDR2 (germline): SGHDT, YYEEEE. CDR3 length equals 18 residues. The CDR3 reads CASSSEGRLRATGTEAFF. As DNA, the CDR3 is TGTGCCAGCAGCTCTGAAGGCAGGTTGAGGGCCACGGGTACTGAAGCTTTCTTT.

V is TRBV5-1 and J is TRBJ1-1, with 11 nucleotides matching TRBD1. CDR1 is SGHRS and CDR2 is YFSETQ in the germline V gene. This CDR3 has 16 amino acids. Unmatched junction bases numbered 10, after V lost 4 bases and J lost 5 bases. The CDR3 DNA is TGCGCCAGCAGCGGGACAGGGGGTTCCGCGCGGACTGAAGCTTTCTTT. As protein: CASSGTGGSARTEAFF. Drawing the rest from reference TRBV5-1 and TRBJ1-1, the complete variable domain is KAGVTQTPRYLIKTRGQQVTLSCSPISGHRSVSWYQQTPGQGLQFLFEYFSETQRNKGNFPGRFSGRQFSNSRSEMNVSTLELGDSALYLCASSGTGGSARTEAFFGQGTRLTVV.

This chain uses TRBV10-2 with TRBJ1-4, with D possibly TRBD1 on 6 matching bases. This CDR3 has 14 residues. CDR1 is WSHSY, CDR2 SAAADI, per germline. The V gene lost 6 bases and the J gene lost 8 bases, with 16 bases spanning the gap. The CDR3 nucleotides are TGCGCCAGCAGAAAAGGGGGAAGGGGCGAAAAACTGTTTTTT. It specifies CASRKGGRGEKLFF.

Only one count was recorded for this clone. This chain uses TRBV19 with TRBJ2-5, with TRBD2 as a possible D gene (6 bases). The V gene's germline CDR1 is LNHDA and CDR2 SQIVND (reference sequence). Trimming left V 5 bases short and J 5 bases short, with 18 bases between. The CDR3 extends over 15 amino acids. CDR3 residues: CASSLMGGGYETQYF. CDR3 nucleotide sequence: TGTGCCAGTAGTTTGATGGGGGGAGGCTATGAGACCCAGTACTTC.

The chain recombines TRBV5-1 with TRBJ1-1; 10 nucleotides line up with TRBD1. Losses at the gene ends were 2 bases for V and 6 bases for J; bases not matched to a gene: 10. The CDR3 totals 16 residues. The germline V gene has CDR1 SGHRS and CDR2 YFSETQ. CDR3 sequence (DNA): TGCGCCAGCAGCTTAGGACAGGGGGTGCCTGTGGCTGAAGCTTTCTTT. Translating it yields CASSLGQGVPVAEAFF. The full variable domain, its missing parts supplied by reference TRBV5-1 and TRBJ1-1, is KAGVTQTPRYLIKTRGQQVTLSCSPISGHRSVSWYQQTPGQGLQFLFEYFSETQRNKGNFPGRFSGRQFSNSRSEMNVSTLELGDSALYLCASSLGQGVPVAEAFFGQGTRLTVV.

This sequence joins TRBV6-5 and TRBJ1-3; 7 nucleotides align to TRBD1. The V segment lost 11 bases and the J segment 0 bases; nucleotides outside the gene matches: 10. The germline V gene encodes CDR1 MNHEY and CDR2 SVGAGI. There are 15 residues in the CDR3. Here the CDR3 reads CAGRQGSNSGNTIYF. CDR3 DNA: TGTGCCGGCCGACAGGGATCTAACTCTGGAAACACCATATATTTT.

The genes are TRBV10-1 and TRBJ2-3; tentative D call: TRBD2 (5 bases). Germline CDR1 is WNHNN and CDR2 is SYGVQD (reference sequence). V gave up 8 bases and J gave up 4 bases, with 10 bases separating them. The CDR3 covers 12 residues. The DNA of the CDR3 is TGCGCCAGCTCTCAGCGGCCAGATACGCAGTATTTT. It specifies CASSQRPDTQYF.

The CDR3 sequence is CASRPGDSLSEQYF. The CDR3 nucleotides are TGTGCCAGCAGACCGGGGGACAGCCTTTCCGAGCAGTACTTC. The chain links TRBV6-6 to TRBJ2-7, with a possible D match to TRBD1 (7 bases). The germline CDR1 and CDR2 sequences are MNHNY and SVGAGI (reference sequence). V was shortened by 6 bases and J by 6 bases, with 18 bases between the two germline ends. The CDR3 runs to 14 residues.

The chain employs TRBV3-1 (or the pseudogene TRBV3-2) and TRBJ2-7; 12 positions agree with TRBD2. Germline-derived CDR1 and CDR2 are LGHDT and YNNKEL (reference sequence). The CDR3 spans 15 residues. With V trimmed by 4 bases and J by 5 bases, 6 bases remained unmatched. The CDR3 region has the DNA TGTGCCAGCAGCCTGCGGACTAGCGGGACCCACGAGCAGTACTTC. It yields the protein CASSLRTSGTHEQYF.

The V and J genes are TRBV6-2 or TRBV6-3 and TRBJ1-6; D is undetermined. Germline values: CDR1 MNHEY, CDR2 SVGEGT. V shed 2 bases and J shed 9 bases, with 11 bases lying between them. This CDR3 contains 14 residues. DNA for the CDR3: TGTGCCAGCAGTTACGGTTCGGCGGTTTCACCCCTCCACTTT. Its protein is CASSYGSAVSPLHF.

This clone was seen a handful of times. The rearrangement links TRBV9 to TRBJ1-1, with TRBD1 matching over 12 bases. The CDR3 is 16 residues long. V gave up 3 bases and J gave up 5 bases; unmatched junction bases: 8. Germline assignment: CDR1 SGDLS and CDR2 YYNGEE. DNA of the CDR3: TGTGCCAGCAGCGACCGGGACAGGGGGCAAGGAACTGAAGCTTTCTTT. It is translated as CASSDRDRGQGTEAFF.

The chain couples TRBV30 to TRBJ1-6; no reliable D call. CDR1 is GTSNPN, CDR2 SVGIG, per germline (reference sequence). The V gene lost 2 bases and the J gene lost 9 bases, with 5 bases spanning the gap. The CDR3 spans 11 residues. The CDR3 sequence: CAWSTSSPLHF. For the CDR3, the DNA is TGTGCCTGGAGTACAAGTTCACCCCTCCACTTT. The full variable domain, rest sourced from reference TRBV30 and TRBJ1-6, is SQTIHQWPATLVQPVGSPLSLECTVEGTSNPNLYWYRQAAGRGLQLLFYSVGIGQISSEVPQNLSASRPQDRQFILSSKKLLLSDSGFYLCAWSTSSPLHFGNGTRLTVT.

V usage is TRBV2 and J usage is TRBJ1-1, with D maybe TRBD1 (6 bases). In germline, CDR1 is SNHLY, CDR2 FYNNEI. This CDR3 spans 16 amino acids. Trimming removed 3 bases at V and 4 bases at J, with 18 bases between. The CDR3 nucleotides are TGTGCCAGCAGTGAGGCAACAGGGATCGCAAGCACTGAAGCTTTCTTT. It codes for CASSEATGIASTEAFF.

The chain links TRBV6-5 to TRBJ1-1; D might be TRBD1 (6 bases). Trimming pared 6 bases from V and 1 base from J, leaving 9 bases between. Per the germline V gene, CDR1 is MNHEY and CDR2 is SVGAGI. The CDR3 consists of 13 residues. The CDR3 sequence: CASRQGSNTEAFF. CDR3 sequence (DNA): TGTGCCAGCAGACAGGGTTCGAACACTGAAGCTTTCTTT.

This sequence joins TRBV30 and TRBJ1-5; D might be TRBD1 (5 bases). Trimming left V 5 bases short and J 0 bases short, with 14 bases between. CDR3 length: 15 residues. CDR1 is GTSNPN, CDR2 SVGIG, per germline (reference sequence). In nucleotides, the CDR3 is TGTGCCTGGGACAGCTACAGAGATAGCAATCAGCCCCAGCATTTT. Amino acid sequence: CAWDSYRDSNQPQHF. Looking up the rest from reference TRBV30 and TRBJ1-5 gives the full variable domain: SQTIHQWPATLVQPVGSPLSLECTVEGTSNPNLYWYRQAAGRGLQLLFYSVGIGQISSEVPQNLSASRPQDRQFILSSKKLLLSDSGFYLCAWDSYRDSNQPQHFGDGTRLSIL.

This rearrangement joins TRBV7-2 to TRBJ1-2, with 8 bases lining up with TRBD1. Germline V gene lookup returns CDR1 SGHTA and CDR2 FQGNSA. CDR3 length: 18 residues. The trim removed 1 base at V and 2 bases at J, leaving 12 bases unmatched. The CDR3, as DNA: TGTGCCAGCAGCTTAGATACTGGCGCAGGGGGCCTAAACTATGGCTACACCTTC. Amino acids: CASSLDTGAGGLNYGYTF.

V is TRBV5-1 and J is TRBJ2-6; no clear D. This CDR3 has 14 residues. The V end lost 5 bases, the J end lost 3 bases, and 9 bases lay between the germline ends. The germline gives CDR1 SGHRS, CDR2 YFSETQ. CDR3 protein: CASSRSFGANVLTF. CDR3 coding DNA: TGCGCCAGCAGTCGGAGCTTTGGGGCCAACGTCCTGACTTTC.

The gene calls are TRBV6-5 and TRBJ2-5, with D tentatively TRBD2 (6 bases). Germline assignment: CDR1 MNHEY and CDR2 SVGAGI. Trimming took off 3 bases at V and 2 bases at J, with 13 bases between the two ends. The CDR3 runs to 15 residues. CDR3 protein: CASSYRVAGQETQYF. The CDR3 DNA is TGTGCCAGCAGTTATAGGGTGGCGGGACAAGAGACCCAGTACTTC.